What follows are 28 T cell receptor beta chains derived from one specimen sequenced in a study of CD8+ T cells in alopecia areata. cDNA prepared by RNA extraction and subsequent reverse transcription served as the template for sequencing. Profiling relied on immunoSEQ multiplex PCR, and the TCRdb table lists in-frame clones only, not all of them. The repertoire holds 65,000 to 100,000 clones, with just over 50% as singletons. Sequencing was performed on NKG2D-high CD8+ T cells sorted from blood. The receptors originated from a human donor with alopecia areata.

CDR3 sequence (DNA): TGTGCCAGCAGCGAGTTGAACACTGAAGCTTTCTTT. Protein sequence: CASSELNTEAFF. The gene calls are TRBV9 and TRBJ1-1; unclear D gene. The CDR3 length is 12 residues. Trimming removed 3 bases at V and 0 bases at J, with 3 bases between. Per the germline V gene, CDR1 is SGDLS and CDR2 is YYNGEE.

In this sample, this clone turned up a few times. The chain has TRBV29-1 and TRBJ2-7; D might be TRBD1 (6 bases). The V gene lost 6 bases and the J gene lost 3 bases, with 15 bases spanning the gap. Germline V gene lookup returns CDR1 SQVTM and CDR2 ANQGSEA. The CDR3 covers 13 residues. CDR3 region: CSVRQVGRYEQYF. DNA of the CDR3: TGCAGCGTACGACAGGTCGGGCGCTACGAGCAGTACTTC.

About this clone: Because the CDR3's place on the DNA is in doubt, the DNA is left out and the CDR3 is given as listed by TCRdb. The CDR3 loop is CASSSSGRGEQYF. The rearrangement uses TRBV27 and TRBJ2-7. The germline V gene has CDR1 MNHEY and CDR2 SMNVEV (reference sequence). Termini included, the CDR3 measures 13 amino acids.

This clone has just a few counts. The rearrangement joins TRBV7-9 to TRBJ1-6; D might be TRBD1 (6 bases). V gave up 6 bases and J gave up 9 bases, with 9 bases separating them. The CDR3 is 12 residues long. The germline V gene encodes CDR1 SEHNR and CDR2 FQNEAQ (reference sequence). The CDR3 DNA reads as TGTGCCAGCAGAGGGGGGTCTTCACCCCTCCACTTT. It yields the protein CASRGGSSPLHF.

This clone was recorded a few times. V is TRBV18 and J is TRBJ2-7; 8 bases match TRBD2. This CDR3 contains 15 residues. J gave up 5 bases and V 6 bases, and 12 bases lay outside the gene matches. Germline loops: CDR1 KGHSH, CDR2 LQKENI. CDR3 loop: CASSKLTSGWNEQYF. The CDR3 DNA reads TGTGCCAGCTCGAAACTAACTAGCGGTTGGAACGAGCAGTACTTC. Combining the CDR3 with reference TRBV18 and TRBJ2-7 gives the whole variable domain NAGVMQNPRHLVRRRGQEARLRCSPMKGHSHVYWYRQLPEEGLKFMVYLQKENIIDESGMPKERFSAEFPKEGPSILRIQQVVRGDSAAYFCASSKLTSGWNEQYFGPGTRLTVT.

V and J are TRBV27 and TRBJ2-1; D gene uncertain. This CDR3 contains 13 residues. Trimming removed 5 bases from V and 8 bases from J, with 13 bases in between. CDR1 and CDR2 (germline): MNHEY, SMNVEV (reference sequence). The CDR3 sequence is CASSPPILDEQFF. The CDR3, as DNA: TGTGCCAGCAGTCCGCCGATTTTGGATGAGCAGTTCTTC.

This clone was seen a few times. The chain uses TRBV29-1 and TRBJ2-1, with TRBD1 as a possible D gene (6 bases). Trimming shortened V by 6 bases and J by 10 bases, and 16 bases separated the two germline ends. This CDR3 region has 12 residues. Germline lookup yields CDR1 SQVTM and CDR2 ANQGSEA. The CDR3: CSVPRVGAEQFF. The DNA of the CDR3 is TGCAGCGTCCCGAGGGTGGGGGCCGAGCAGTTCTTC.

The chain links TRBV5-6 to TRBJ2-1, with 8 positions matching TRBD2. There are 15 residues in the CDR3. With V trimmed by 4 bases and J by 0 bases, 3 bases remained unmatched. Germline V lookup: CDR1 SGHDT, CDR2 YYEEEE. The DNA for the CDR3 is TGTGCCAGCAGCGGAAGCGGGAGCTCCTACAATGAGCAGTTCTTC. It yields the protein CASSGSGSSYNEQFF.

The chain joins TRBV6-5 to TRBJ2-1; 9 nucleotides line up with TRBD1. The CDR3 sequence is 15 residues long. CDR1 MNHEY and CDR2 SVGAGI come from the germline V gene. Trimming at V came to 6 bases and at J to 6 bases, leaving 9 bases not matched to a gene. The CDR3 DNA is TGTGCCAGCAGGGACCGGGACAGGGTCCCCAATGAGCAGTTCTTC. Translating it yields CASRDRDRVPNEQFF.

In DNA, the CDR3 is TGTGCCAGCAGCCCCCCAGGGGGGCCTTATCGGAATGAGCAGTTCTTC. Translated, it gives CASSPPGGPYRNEQFF. V usage is TRBV9 and J usage is TRBJ2-1, with D perhaps TRBD1 (7 bases). Trimming took 4 bases from V and 7 from J, leaving 21 bases between them. CDR3 size: 16 residues. Germline V CDR1 and CDR2: SGDLS, YYNGEE.

The V gene is TRBV5-6, the J gene TRBJ2-4; D possibly corresponds to TRBD1 (7 bases). The CDR3 sequence is 13 residues long. Germline V gene sequence: CDR1 SGHDT, CDR2 YYEEEE. V was shortened by 7 bases and J by 3 bases, with 11 bases between the two germline ends. The CDR3 coding sequence is TGTGCCAGCGAGCAGGGGGGCAAAAACATTCAGTACTTC. Its translation: CASEQGGKNIQYF. Full variable domain (rest looked up from reference TRBV5-6 and TRBJ2-4): DAGVTQSPTHLIKTRGQQVTLRCSPKSGHDTVSWYQQALGQGPQFIFQYYEEEERQRGNFPDRFSGHQFPNYSSELNVNALLLGDSALYLCASEQGGKNIQYFGAGTRLSVL.

The CDR3 is CASSEWGSSYEQYF. The CDR3 coding sequence is TGTGCCAGCAGTGAATGGGGTAGCTCCTACGAGCAGTACTTC. This chain joins TRBV25-1 and TRBJ2-7; D is undetermined. Trimming left V 1 base short and J 0 bases short, with 7 bases between. The CDR3 is made up of 14 amino acids. Per the germline V gene, CDR1 is MGHDK and CDR2 is SYGVNS.

The J gene is TRBJ2-5, the V gene TRBV30; 8 bases are a match to TRBD2. This CDR3 contains 14 residues. V trimming: 3 bases; J trimming: 5 bases; junction bases outside the gene matches: 8. Looked up from germline, CDR1 is GTSNPN and CDR2 is SVGIG (reference sequence). The CDR3 reads CAWSPSGGVETQYF. CDR3 bases: TGTGCCTGGAGCCCCAGCGGGGGTGTGGAGACCCAGTACTTC.

This clone came up a few times. The rearrangement links TRBV28 to TRBJ2-7, with 10 bases lining up with TRBD2. After removal of 4 bases from V and 6 bases from J, the junction contained 9 bases not matched to a gene. The CDR3 is made up of 15 amino acids. CDR1 MDHEN and CDR2 SYDVKM come from the germline V gene. The CDR3 DNA reads as TGTGCCAGCAGTTCCTATAGCGGGGGGCCTGGCGAGCAGTACTTC. This sequence encodes CASSSYSGGPGEQYF.

This chain links TRBV5-4 with TRBJ2-7; D unclear. Per the germline V gene, CDR1 is SGHNT and CDR2 is YYREEE (reference sequence). V shed 0 bases and J shed 6 bases, with 4 bases lying between them. The CDR3 extends over 11 amino acids. The CDR3 is CASSLAGEQYF. CDR3 sequence (DNA): TGTGCCAGCAGCTTGGCCGGCGAGCAGTACTTC.

The gene calls are TRBV14 and TRBJ1-2; 10 bases are shared with TRBD1. The CDR3 totals 14 residues. The V segment lost 4 bases and the J segment 6 bases; nucleotides outside the gene matches: 5. Germline CDR1 is SGHDN and CDR2 is FVKESK. The CDR3: CASSRPGQGDGYTF. The DNA of the CDR3 is TGTGCCAGCAGCCGACCTGGACAGGGGGATGGCTACACCTTC.

The chain recombines TRBV29-1 with TRBJ2-1; possibly TRBD1 for D (5 bases). This CDR3 contains 14 residues. Germline values: CDR1 SQVTM, CDR2 ANQGSEA. V was clipped by 3 bases and J by 4 bases, with 13 bases between them. The CDR3 DNA reads TGCAGCGTTGATAGGGGCCGTTCATACAATGAGCAGTTCTTC. Translated, it gives CSVDRGRSYNEQFF.

This chain connects TRBV9 to TRBJ2-1; 9 bases agree with TRBD2. The germline CDR1 and CDR2 sequences are SGDLS and YYNGEE. Trimming cost V 4 bases and J 4 bases; bases outside gene matches: 15. This CDR3 spans 18 amino acids. In DNA, the CDR3 is TGTGCCAGCAGCCCCCGTGACCTTCTAGCGGGACAATACAATGAGCAGTTCTTC. Protein: CASSPRDLLAGQYNEQFF.

By share, this clone ranks as large. The chain links TRBV4-2 to TRBJ2-2; D is possibly TRBD1 (6 bases). Germline CDR1 and CDR2: LGHNA and YNFKEQ. The CDR3 loop spans 17 amino acids. The germline V and J ends were trimmed by 1 base and 1 base, with 13 bases remaining between them. CDR3 DNA sequence: TGTGCCAGCAGCCAAGTAGGCGTCAGGGGGAACACCGGGGAGCTGTTTTTT. As protein: CASSQVGVRGNTGELFF.

The V gene is TRBV30, the J gene TRBJ1-1; TRBD1 matches at 7 bases. V shed 5 bases, J shed 3 bases, and the junction held 15 bases outside the gene matches. The CDR3 is made up of 16 amino acids. CDR1 is GTSNPN, CDR2 SVGIG, per germline (reference sequence). The CDR3 coding sequence is TGTGCCTGGGAGGGGGCGACGAATGGTGGGTACACTGAAGCTTTCTTT. As protein: CAWEGATNGGYTEAFF.

The rearrangement uses TRBV29-1 and TRBJ1-2, with a tentative D call TRBD1 (6 bases). V lost 6 bases and J 3 bases, leaving 17 bases between the germline ends. Germline V lookup: CDR1 SQVTM, CDR2 ANQGSEA. The CDR3 covers 14 residues. CDR3 in DNA: TGCAGCGTAGATCAGGGGAGTATGTACTATGGCTACACCTTC. Its protein is CSVDQGSMYYGYTF.

CDR3 DNA: TGTGCCAGCAGCTTAGCTGGGGGGAACACTGAAGCTTTCTTT. This sequence encodes CASSLAGGNTEAFF. This rearrangement joins TRBV11-2 to TRBJ1-1; D perhaps matches TRBD1 (5 bases). Germline V gene data show CDR1 as SGHAT and CDR2 as FQNNGV. The CDR3 runs 14 residues. V lost 1 base, J lost 1 base, and 7 bases lay in between.

This chain connects TRBV6-5 to TRBJ2-3; unclear D gene. There are 13 residues in the CDR3. Trimming pared 6 bases from V and 4 bases from J, leaving 11 bases between. In germline, CDR1 is MNHEY, CDR2 SVGAGI. The CDR3 nucleotides are TGTGCCAGCAGGGACCGTAGTTCAGATACGCAGTATTTT. The encoded protein is CASRDRSSDTQYF.

The CDR3 bases are TGTGCCATAAGCGCGGGGGGGGTTTACAATGAGCAGTTCTTC. Protein product: CAISAGGVYNEQFF. V is TRBV2 and J is TRBJ2-1; TRBD2 agrees at 9 bases. The germline gives CDR1 SNHLY, CDR2 FYNNEI. CDR3 length equals 14 residues. With 10 bases clipped from V and 4 bases from J, the junction kept 8 bases outside the gene matches. The whole variable domain, remainder taken from reference TRBV2 and TRBJ2-1, is EPEVTQTPSHQVTQMGQEVILRCVPISNHLYFYWYRQILGQKVEFLVSFYNNEISEKSEIFDDQFSVERPDGSNFTLKIRSTKLEDSAMYFCAISAGGVYNEQFFGPGTRLTVL.

The sample holds a few counts of this clone. The rearrangement links TRBV7-9 to TRBJ1-1; 7 nucleotides match TRBD1. Per germline, CDR1 SEHNR and CDR2 FQNEAQ (reference sequence). The length of the CDR3 is 16 residues. With V trimmed by 6 bases and J by 1 base, 11 bases remained unmatched. The CDR3 DNA reads TGTGCCAGCAGTAGAGCGACAGGGTTGGGGAACACTGAAGCTTTCTTT. It specifies CASSRATGLGNTEAFF.

This chain joins TRBV21-1 and TRBJ1-2. TRBV21-1 constitutes a pseudogene. CDR3 length: 17 residues. As DNA, the CDR3 is TGTGCCAGCAGCCCCGTTCCTATCAAGGGAGCGAACTATGGCTACACCTTC. Its translation: CASSPVPIKGANYGYTF.

This clone was seen more than once but under ten times. This chain connects TRBV29-1 to TRBJ2-1; D tentatively fits TRBD1 or TRBD2 (5 bases each). The V end was cut by 5 bases, the J end by 7 bases, with 12 bases between. This CDR3 is 12 amino acids long. Germline V gene lookup returns CDR1 SQVTM and CDR2 ANQGSEA. The CDR3 sequence is CSVPLGANEQFF. CDR3 DNA: TGCAGCGTTCCCCTCGGGGCGAATGAGCAGTTCTTC.

The V gene is TRBV29-1, the J gene TRBJ2-2; TRBD2 matches at 13 bases. Germline CDR1 is SQVTM and CDR2 is ANQGSEA. CDR3 length: 14 amino acids. The junction had 6 bases not matched to a gene; V was cut back by 7 bases and J by 7 bases. This chain's CDR3 is CSAGLAGEDGELFF. The CDR3 DNA sequence: TGCAGCGCTGGACTAGCGGGAGAGGACGGGGAGCTGTTTTTT.